This is a list of T cell receptor beta chains from one sample in a study of human CD8 memory T cell subsets. TCRdb reanalysed the 5' RACE reads using MiXCR and keeps one entry per CDR3 protein. Found here are 8,300 or so distinct CDR3 sequences, 3.9% of them singletons; the top ten hold about 35%. The sample taken for sequencing was CD8+ T cells from PBMCs. Receptors were obtained from a human donor in good health. Both conserved end residues are part of each CDR3.

length: 11
V: TRBV6-2/TRBV6-3
J: TRBJ1-1
CDR3: CASSYPPEAFF

length: 15
V: TRBV3-1
J: TRBJ1-1
CDR3: CASSQVGRGGTEAFF

length: 14
V: TRBV29-1
J: TRBJ2-1
CDR3: CSGRAGGPYNEQFF

length: 13
V: TRBV20-1
J: TRBJ2-7
CDR3: CSARDVRQYEQYF

length: 15
V: TRBV3-2
J: TRBJ1-5
CDR3: CASSQVRPGGQPQHF

length: 17
V: TRBV7-9
J: TRBJ2-1
CDR3: CASATGLAETSYNEQFF

length: 13
V: TRBV30
J: TRBJ2-7
CDR3: CTWSVSHNYEQYF

length: 13
V: TRBV29-1
J: TRBJ2-7
CDR3: CSVDVRGRYEQYF

length: 18
V: TRBV6-2/TRBV6-3
J: TRBJ1-1
CDR3: CASSYSTGAHGLNTEAFF

length: 15
V: TRBV5-6
J: TRBJ2-3
CDR3: CASSLARGGLDTQYF

length: 11
V: TRBV5-1
J: TRBJ1-5
CDR3: CASSGTGLEHF

length: 14
V: TRBV7-9
J: TRBJ2-5
CDR3: CASSFVGGEETQYF

length: 17
V: TRBV5-5
J: TRBJ2-1
CDR3: CASSFYARRGTGNEQFF

length: 14
V: TRBV6-1
J: TRBJ2-7
CDR3: CASSAVTDTYEQYF

length: 13
V: TRBV12-3/TRBV12-4
J: TRBJ2-1
CDR3: CASSGDYNNEQFF

length: 19
V: TRBV7-3
J: TRBJ2-2
CDR3: CASSITGTGVVGNTGELFF

length: 12
V: TRBV20-1
J: TRBJ1-1
CDR3: CSASWWGTEAFF

length: 17
V: TRBV15
J: TRBJ2-1
CDR3: CATSSGRTGKGYNEQFF

length: 18
V: TRBV21-1
J: TRBJ2-7
CDR3: CASSNRGFEGRHSYEQYF

length: 15
V: TRBV28
J: TRBJ1-1
CDR3: CASSPSPDRVTEAFF

length: 15
V: TRBV7-4
J: TRBJ1-4
CDR3: CASSFQIATNEKLFF

length: 15
V: TRBV12-3/TRBV12-4
J: TRBJ2-2
CDR3: CANGRTSGLAGELIF

length: 14
V: TRBV15
J: TRBJ2-5
CDR3: CATSRDWDQETQYF

length: 18
V: TRBV27
J: TRBJ2-2
CDR3: CASSLVWAGGPYTGELFF

length: 12
V: TRBV5-6
J: TRBJ1-5
CDR3: CASSTANQPQHF

length: 16
V: TRBV4-1
J: TRBJ2-2
CDR3: CASSQVVGSPTGELFF

length: 14
V: TRBV5-5
J: TRBJ2-1
CDR3: CASSLPSGSNEQFF

length: 16
V: TRBV29-1
J: TRBJ2-7
CDR3: CSVGASSSGLLYEQYF

length: 13
V: TRBV7-9
J: TRBJ1-1
CDR3: CASRPKQGGEAFF

length: 13
V: TRBV7-2
J: TRBJ2-7
CDR3: CASSLGQYYEQYF

length: 15
V: TRBV6-2/TRBV6-3
J: TRBJ2-2
CDR3: CASKPGLAGDRELFF

length: 14
V: TRBV7-9
J: TRBJ1-1
CDR3: CASSLEQSRYGAFF

length: 14
V: TRBV7-8
J: TRBJ1-1
CDR3: CASSLGGANTEAFF

length: 14
V: TRBV6-2/TRBV6-3
J: TRBJ2-7
CDR3: CASIPGQGYHEQYF

length: 18
V: TRBV3-1
J: TRBJ1-2
CDR3: CASSQETGLFFSNYGYTF

length: 13
V: TRBV7-8
J: TRBJ2-3
CDR3: CASSLVRRDTQYF

length: 17
V: TRBV5-5
J: TRBJ2-7
CDR3: CASRIRLAGPTLYEQYF

length: 19
V: TRBV2
J: TRBJ1-5
CDR3: CASSDDRGQGLYSNQPQHF

length: 20
V: TRBV7-9
J: TRBJ2-5
CDR3: CASSPPWGQGNRGMMETQYF

length: 20
V: TRBV12-3/TRBV12-4
J: TRBJ2-3
CDR3: CASSPTSGQGAKIDTDTQYF

length: 16
V: TRBV7-6
J: TRBJ1-6
CDR3: CASSLGKPNQNSPLHF

length: 14
V: TRBV11-1
J: TRBJ2-1
CDR3: CASSPKNRGHEQFF

length: 18
V: TRBV7-8
J: TRBJ2-1
CDR3: CASSWTSGGDSSYNEQFF

length: 15
V: TRBV6-5
J: TRBJ2-5
CDR3: CASSHRLAPQETQYF

length: 16
V: TRBV19
J: TRBJ1-2
CDR3: CASSPHRQGGNYGYTF

length: 15
V: TRBV4-2
J: TRBJ2-7
CDR3: CASRWDRDSVYEQYF

length: 15
V: TRBV6-5
J: TRBJ1-1
CDR3: CASSHFTGANTEAFF